This T cell receptor (beta chain) was identified in a study of response to subunit inactivated influenza vaccine. CDR3 length: 13 residues. With 5 bases clipped from V and 5 bases from J, the junction kept 5 bases outside the gene matches. Germline CDR1 SGDLS, CDR2 YYNGEE. TCRdb independently ran MiXCR on the RT-PCR reads; one entry per CDR3 protein. The table has roughly 650,000 distinct CDR3 sequences, 14% seen once. This clonotype was counted a few times. This material consisted of PBMCs from blood, taken around 14 days before vaccination. The rearrangement joins TRBV9 to TRBJ2-7, with 9 bases that match TRBD2. The TCR was taken from a man aged 50-60 years who received an inactivated influenza vaccine. As DNA, the CDR3 is TGTGCCAGCAGTTCGGCGGGAGGGGACGAGCAGTACTTC. Translated: CASSSAGGDEQYF.